This T cell receptor beta chain was recorded in a study of blood T cell repertoires in COVID-19. The wider study: The United States, Italy and Spain were the sources of the acute and convalescent COVID-19 samples.

This CDR3 has 13 residues. The V gene's germline CDR1 is SGDLS and CDR2 YYNGEE. Unmatched junction bases numbered 9, after V lost 7 bases and J lost 10 bases. Assay used: immunoSEQ multiplex PCR; TCRdb lists only in-frame clones, some missing. Of tens of thousands of clones listed, about four fifths are singletons. What was sequenced was peripheral blood. This receptor was taken from a middle-aged man with active COVID-19. This chain uses TRBV9 with TRBJ2-1, with TRBD2 identical over 9 bases. The CDR3 region is CASGVSGGEEQFF. The CDR3 bases are TGTGCCAGCGGGGTTAGCGGGGGTGAAGAGCAGTTCTTC.